This TCR beta chain originates from a study of vaccination and CD4 T cells after COVID-19. Study results and caveats: SARS-CoV-2-reactive clonotypes rose nonsignificantly, with the median going from around 20 to 38.

Indicated treatment: roughly 11-day PBMC culture with coronavirus spike peptide pools or control peptides (ViraFEST assay). This CDR3 is built from 14 residues. For this clonotype: Antigen specificity is unknown. One junction end does not reproduce the germline sequence, and a read error may be involved.

Researchers used the Oncomine TCR Beta short-read assay to sequence DNA from cultured CD4+ T cells. A single record per CDR3 protein comes from TCRdb applying MiXCR to the PCR reads. This table has over 14,000 distinct CDR3 sequences, 53% appearing once. The chain carries TRBV12-3 or TRBV12-4 and TRBJ2-7; 9 bases line up with TRBD1. The sample was CD4+ T cells from blood, cultured in vitro. This receptor was obtained from a human donor who had recovered from COVID-19. CDR3 loop: CASSRGQGYYVQYF. The CDR3 DNA follows: TGTGCCAGCAGCCGAGGACAGGGGTACTACGTGCAGTACTTC.